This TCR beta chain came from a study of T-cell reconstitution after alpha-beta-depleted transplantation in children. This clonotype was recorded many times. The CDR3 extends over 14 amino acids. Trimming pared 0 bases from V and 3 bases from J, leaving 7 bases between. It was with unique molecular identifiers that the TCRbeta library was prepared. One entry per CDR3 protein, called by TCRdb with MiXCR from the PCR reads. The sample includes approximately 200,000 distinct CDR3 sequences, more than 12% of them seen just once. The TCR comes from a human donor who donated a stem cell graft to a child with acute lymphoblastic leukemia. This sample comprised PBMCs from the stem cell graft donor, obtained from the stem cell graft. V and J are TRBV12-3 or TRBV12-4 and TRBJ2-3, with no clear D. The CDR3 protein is CASSLAVETDTQYF. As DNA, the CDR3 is TGTGCCAGCAGTTTAGCCGTGGAGACAGATACGCAGTATTTT.